This T cell receptor (beta chain) was obtained from a study of graft-versus-host responses after intestinal transplantation (dated by TCRdb to the early 2020s). Study-level background: Multivisceral, liver-intestinal, or isolated intestinal transplants were received by the recipients. Anti-thymocyte globulin induction was given to all recipients, followed by maintenance tacrolimus and steroids for 2 to 4 years. Bulk TCR-beta CDR3 sequencing was used to track graft-versus-host and host-versus-graft alloreactive T cell clones in the graft, circulation and bone marrow after intestinal transplantation. To identify alloreactive clones, pre-transplant mixed lymphocyte reaction products were sequenced and compared with unstimulated pre-transplant donor and recipient T cells. Of the 20 to 25 intestinal transplant recipients enrolled in the cohort, one of whom was a retransplant, a few patients without pretransplant specimens were excluded. Donor T cell macrochimerism was defined as a peak of at least 4% donor T cells among recipient peripheral blood mononuclear cells. Instead of going to the commercial service, samples from a few later patients were sequenced in-house on an Illumina MiSeq and processed with MiXCR. Results the study describes overall, beyond this receptor: Early after transplant, peak levels of circulating GvH clones were associated with declines in HvG clones. The conclusions were limited by the relatively low number and heterogeneity of the intestinal transplant patients. In the allografts of patients with donor T cell macrochimerism, GvH to HvG T cell clonal ratios were high. GvH clones were detected in recipient bone marrow, and some appeared earlier in ileal mucosa or blood, consistent with an intestinal mucosal origin.

The meaning of the sample's time point label: cells obtained before transplantation from donor or recipient. In mixed lymphocyte reactions, about 200,000 CFSE-labeled pre-transplant responders were plated with about 200,000 irradiated violet-dye-labeled stimulators and cultured for 5 to 6 days. After the mixed lymphocyte reaction, proliferating CD3+CD4+CFSE-low and CD3+CD8+CFSE-low responder cells were FACS-sorted on a BD Influx sorter. Via the germline V gene (reference sequence), CDR1 is MNHNY and CDR2 SVGAGI. V is cut back by 5 bases and J by 0 bases, with 9 bases in the junction unmatched. Spanning cysteine to phenylalanine, the CDR3 consists of 16 amino acids. Only the CDR3 part of the read is kept: 48 bases, read in frame from the first base. This clone is described as medium-sized (0.01 to 0.1%). Base qualities are not recorded, but no much larger clone differs from it by a single base. Receptor amplification or capture employed the immunoSEQ multiplex PCR assay. For most patients, genomic DNA was isolated with the Qiagen DNeasy Blood and Tissue Kit and shipped frozen to Adaptive Biotechnologies for TCR sequencing. Adaptive Biotechnologies carried out high-throughput TCR-beta CDR3 sequencing of genomic DNA for most patients. The authors' analysis ran thus. TCR sequencing data for around 19 patients were retrieved from Adaptive's ImmunoSEQ software; a few other patients were processed with MiXCR and VDJtools. To correct CD4 versus CD8 sorting errors, sequences present in both subsets at a frequency ratio below 5:1 were removed. CDR3 nucleotide sequences shared between donor and recipient were removed because their origin could not be assigned. To be classed as alloreactive, a clone needed at least 2-fold expansion over unstimulated cells and a minimum CFSE-low frequency of 0.002% (template counts) or 0.001% (read counts). Clones detected in sequenced pre-transplant spleen, lymph node, or MLR CFSE-low populations of the donor or recipient were defined as mappable. The cumulative frequency of alloreactive clones was calculated as a percentage of all sequences, weighted by copy number. TCRdb took over this immuneACCESS table, retaining in-frame rearrangements with V and J assigned. Such tables are incomplete; in checked studies, under half of the missing clones stem from an unresolved V gene, and the remainder is unexplained. The DNA gave D and trimming, while V, J and clone size come from that table. Within this sample are some 13,000 clones, with 30% to 40% of them counted one time only. The ten largest make up 1.1% of the sample.

The source is a human patient who received an intestinal transplant. This receptor chain uses TRBV6-6 and TRBJ2-7, with 8 central nucleotides matching TRBD2. The source material was alloreactive CD4+ T cells from a mixed lymphocyte reaction culture, sampled before intestinal transplant. The sample's cell subset or site label is to be understood as: CFSE-low proliferating T cells sorted from approximately six-day pre-transplant mixed lymphocyte reaction (GvH or HvG direction). The CDR3 reads as follows: CASSNAGGDRSYEQYF. The bases read TGTGCCAGCAGTAACGCGGGAGGCGATCGCTCCTACGAGCAGTACTTC.